This TCR beta chain was found in a study of T cell repertoires in cytomegalovirus infection. The CDR3 extends over 16 amino acids. CDR1 is SGHDT and CDR2 is YYEEEE in the germline V gene. Trimming pared 0 bases from V and 0 bases from J, leaving 11 bases between. This clonotype was picked up many times. MiXCR, run by TCRdb on the reads, gives a single entry per CDR3 protein. Of about 490,000 distinct CDR3 sequences in the sample, around a quarter are singletons; the top ten hold around 13%. The genes are TRBV5-6 and TRBJ2-3, with D perhaps given as TRBD1 or TRBD2 (5 bases each). Sequences were obtained from PBMCs. The TCR was taken from a human donor in good health (CMV status not recorded). Some clones in this sample may be carry-over from other donors' samples. The CDR3 here is CASSLVGTSSTDTQYF. As DNA, the CDR3 is TGTGCCAGCAGCTTGGTCGGGACCTCTAGCACAGATACGCAGTATTTT. Full variable domain (outside the CDR3, taken from reference TRBV5-6 and TRBJ2-3): DAGVTQSPTHLIKTRGQQVTLRCSPKSGHDTVSWYQQALGQGPQFIFQYYEEEERQRGNFPDRFSGHQFPNYSSELNVNALLLGDSALYLCASSLVGTSSTDTQYFGPGTRLTVL.